The T cell receptor beta chain described here comes from a study of metastatic and nonmetastatic thyroid tumors. Whole-study context: Across blood and tumor or nodule tissue, repertoires from malignant and benign thyroid patients were compared with one another. General observations from the study: It was reportedly found that TCR beta diversity was significantly higher in malignant thyroid tumors than in benign nodules, a difference seen in both blood and tumor samples.

Germline CDR1 reads SGDLS; CDR2 reads YYNGEE. This CDR3 comprises 15 residues. Losses at the gene ends were 7 bases for V and 1 base for J; bases not matched to a gene: 8. Study processing details: Clinicopathological groups of papillary thyroid cancer showed CDR3 differences that were used to build a distant-metastasis classifier. TCRdb reprocessed the PCR reads via MiXCR. Clone size and V and J calls follow TCRdb, not the original study. Among 9,900 or so clones listed, about a tenth were seen once. This clone has a count of ten or more. Its cognate antigen is unknown. Nobody among the patients had been given any treatment before thyroid surgery.

The chain is built from TRBV9 and TRBJ2-5; TRBD2 matches 9 bases. The specimen sequenced was tumor tissue. The source of this sequence is a female donor with papillary thyroid cancer or a benign thyroid nodule (not recorded which). Some clones in this sample may be carry-over from other donors' samples. The CDR3 sequence: CASGGRAGVQETQYF. For the CDR3, the DNA is TGTGCCAGCGGCGGGAGGGCCGGGGTCCAAGAGACCCAGTACTTC.